A selection of T cell receptor beta chains follows, all from one sample in a study of long-term antiretroviral therapy in people with HIV. Clones were sequenced by immunoSEQ multiplex PCR, and TCRdb holds only the in-frame ones, with some missing. The profile shows tens of thousands of clones, under 80% of them singletons. Here the sequenced sample was unsorted PBMCs, taken 0.5 years after starting antiretroviral therapy. The receptors stem from a woman aged 40 to 50 with HIV. The CDR3 runs from the conserved cysteine through the conserved F or W.

V gene: TRBV12-2; J gene: TRBJ1-1; CDR3 protein: CASRLARGVRYTEAFF
V gene: TRBV7-6; J gene: TRBJ2-7; CDR3 protein: CASSLGDRGSYEQYF
V gene: TRBV12-5; J gene: TRBJ2-5; CDR3 protein: CASGLGAGGQETQYF
V gene: TRBV28; J gene: TRBJ2-1; CDR3 protein: CASSSGQGTDIRSYNEQFF
V gene: TRBV12-5; J gene: TRBJ2-1; CDR3 protein: CASGFDRQPGEQFF
V gene: TRBV7-2; J gene: TRBJ1-6; CDR3 protein: CASSFSSNSPLHF
V gene: TRBV5-1; J gene: TRBJ1-2; CDR3 protein: CASSPEGAPAGGYTF
V gene: TRBV5-1; J gene: TRBJ1-1; CDR3 protein: CASSSRTENTEAFF
V gene: TRBV30; J gene: TRBJ1-4; CDR3 protein: CAWSVGLGTDEKLFF
V gene: TRBV7-9; J gene: TRBJ1-4; CDR3 protein: CASREDRATNEKLFF
V gene: TRBV6-1; J gene: TRBJ1-2; CDR3 protein: CASSYGRNYGYTF
V gene: TRBV30; J gene: TRBJ2-4; CDR3 protein: CAWSVTLDIQYF
V gene: TRBV9; J gene: TRBJ1-6; CDR3 protein: CASSTPTANNSPLHF
V gene: TRBV4-2; J gene: TRBJ1-1; CDR3 protein: CASSRGGFGGTEAFF
V gene: TRBV9; J gene: TRBJ2-7; CDR3 protein: CASSVGAGDGEQYF
V gene: TRBV18; J gene: TRBJ1-4; CDR3 protein: CASSPGTGGNEKLFF
V gene: TRBV5-4; J gene: TRBJ1-2; CDR3 protein: CASSLVGDNYGYTF
V gene: TRBV5-4; J gene: TRBJ1-2; CDR3 protein: CASGDRDTNYGYTF
V gene: TRBV5-5; J gene: TRBJ1-4; CDR3 protein: CASSGAEEGRKGANEKLFF
V gene: TRBV14; J gene: TRBJ2-1; CDR3 protein: CASSSPGQGGHEQFF
V gene: TRBV27; J gene: TRBJ2-2; CDR3 protein: CASSLIGTSGSGELFF
V gene: TRBV7-6; J gene: TRBJ1-6; CDR3 protein: CASSLDRNNSPLHF
V gene: TRBV4-1; J gene: TRBJ2-1; CDR3 protein: CASSQVTGEQFF
V gene: TRBV27; J gene: TRBJ1-1; CDR3 protein: CASSLKRGVLSNTEAFF
V gene: TRBV11-1; J gene: TRBJ2-1; CDR3 protein: CASSPLYGNEQFF
V gene: TRBV7-9; J gene: TRBJ2-5; CDR3 protein: CASTRGQGWETQYF
V gene: TRBV5-1; J gene: TRBJ1-2; CDR3 protein: CASSLVTGDYGYTF
V gene: TRBV7-9; J gene: TRBJ1-1; CDR3 protein: CASSSYTEAFF
V gene: TRBV30; J gene: TRBJ1-5; CDR3 protein: CAWSGRQAGQPQHF
V gene: TRBV4-2; J gene: TRBJ2-3; CDR3 protein: CASSTTGTDTQYF
V gene: TRBV2; J gene: TRBJ1-6; CDR3 protein: CASSTSTASSYNSPLHF
V gene: TRBV7-2; J gene: TRBJ2-3; CDR3 protein: CASSLFFDPSTQYF
V gene: TRBV2; J gene: TRBJ1-3; CDR3 protein: CASTLLGVPGNTIYF
V gene: TRBV7-6; J gene: TRBJ2-7; CDR3 protein: CASSPRDDGEEGEYEQYF
V gene: TRBV9; J gene: TRBJ2-5; CDR3 protein: CASSAYGGNLARQETQYF
V gene: TRBV19; J gene: TRBJ2-7; CDR3 protein: CASSPPPRDRAYEQYF
V gene: TRBV19; J gene: TRBJ2-2; CDR3 protein: CASTILEIGELFF
V gene: TRBV4-1; J gene: TRBJ1-3; CDR3 protein: CASSQDGPYETRGNTIYF
V gene: TRBV9; J gene: TRBJ2-3; CDR3 protein: CASSVATNGETQYF
V gene: TRBV6-5; J gene: TRBJ1-2; CDR3 protein: CASSPGSDYGYTF
V gene: TRBV2; J gene: TRBJ2-1; CDR3 protein: CASRVSGGLYNEQFF
V gene: TRBV11-2; J gene: TRBJ1-1; CDR3 protein: CASSLVAHTEAFF
V gene: TRBV6-5; J gene: TRBJ1-5; CDR3 protein: CASRFKWWEPQHF
V gene: TRBV5-8; J gene: TRBJ1-3; CDR3 protein: CASSLLDTIYF
V gene: TRBV27; J gene: TRBJ2-7; CDR3 protein: CASSLYAVSYEQYF
V gene: TRBV19; J gene: TRBJ2-1; CDR3 protein: CASSRAGTSGHNEQFF
V gene: TRBV5-1; J gene: TRBJ2-3; CDR3 protein: CASSLSGGRSTDTQYF
V gene: TRBV4-3; J gene: TRBJ2-2; CDR3 protein: CASSQAAQGGTGELFF